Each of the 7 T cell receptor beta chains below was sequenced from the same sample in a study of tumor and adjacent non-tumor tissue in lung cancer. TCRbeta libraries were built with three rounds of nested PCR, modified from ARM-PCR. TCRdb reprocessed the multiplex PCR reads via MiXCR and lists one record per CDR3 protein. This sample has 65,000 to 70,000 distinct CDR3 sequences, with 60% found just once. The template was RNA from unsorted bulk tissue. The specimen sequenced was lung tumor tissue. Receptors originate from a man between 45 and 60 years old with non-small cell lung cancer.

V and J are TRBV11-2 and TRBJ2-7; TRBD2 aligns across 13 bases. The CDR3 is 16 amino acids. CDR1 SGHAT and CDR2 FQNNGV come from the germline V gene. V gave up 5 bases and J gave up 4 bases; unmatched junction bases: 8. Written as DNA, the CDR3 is TGTGCCAGCAGCGTGCAACTAGCGGGAGGGTTATACGAGCAGTACTTC. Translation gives CASSVQLAGGLYEQYF.

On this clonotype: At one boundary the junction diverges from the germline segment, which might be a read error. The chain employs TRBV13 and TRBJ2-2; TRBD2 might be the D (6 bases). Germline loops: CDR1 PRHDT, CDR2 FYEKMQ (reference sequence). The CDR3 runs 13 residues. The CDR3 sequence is CASSRRNTRELFF. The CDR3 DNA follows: TGTGCCAGCAGTCGCAGAAACACCCGGGAGTTGTTTTTT.

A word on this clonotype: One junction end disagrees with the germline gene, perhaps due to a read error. Here the CDR3 DNA reads TGTGCCAACAGGCGCGAGTTTAACACTGGAGCTTTCTTT. Translation gives CANRREFNTGAFF. The chain uses TRBV6-5 and TRBJ1-1, with D possibly being TRBD1 (5 bases). CDR1 is MNHEY and CDR2 is SVGAGI in the germline V gene. This CDR3 has 13 residues.

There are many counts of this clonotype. The DNA of the CDR3 is TGTGCCAGCAGGCCAACTAGCCGACCCCAGCATTTT. Its protein is CASRPTSRPQHF. The J gene is TRBJ1-5, the V gene TRBV28; no definite D call. Per the germline V gene, CDR1 is MDHEN and CDR2 is SYDVKM. Trimming pared 6 bases from V and 10 bases from J, leaving 13 bases between. The CDR3 runs to 12 residues.

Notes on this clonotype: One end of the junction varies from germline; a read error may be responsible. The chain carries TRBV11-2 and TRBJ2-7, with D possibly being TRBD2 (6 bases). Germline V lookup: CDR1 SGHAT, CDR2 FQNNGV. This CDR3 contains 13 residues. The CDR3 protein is CASSRTNSCEQYF. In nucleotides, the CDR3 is TGTGCCAGCAGTCGGACTAACTCCTGCGAGCAGTACTTC.

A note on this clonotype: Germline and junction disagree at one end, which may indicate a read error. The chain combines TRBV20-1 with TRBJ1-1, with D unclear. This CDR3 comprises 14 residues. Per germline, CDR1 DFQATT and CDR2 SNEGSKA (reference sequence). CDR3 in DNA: TGCAGTGCTAAGGGCGGGTTCGTTGACACTGAATCTTTCTTT. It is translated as CSAKGGFVDTESFF.

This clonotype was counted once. The CDR3 loop reads CASSVGRGPLGRDMKYF. The CDR3 DNA is TGTGCCAGCAGTGTTGGTAGAGGCCCACTGGGGCGAGATATGAAGTATTTT. The chain joins TRBV6-1 to TRBJ2-3, with D tentatively TRBD1 (5 bases). The CDR3 length is 17 residues. Trimming shortened V by 4 bases and J by 13 bases, and 30 bases separated the two germline ends. Germline CDR1 is MNHNS and CDR2 is SASEGT.